Reported below is one T cell receptor beta chain. The antigen is unknown. The source of the sample is a study of T cell responses to AZD1222 COVID-19 vaccine. Per germline, CDR1 MNHEY and CDR2 SVGEGT. Between the trimmed V and J ends, which lost 0 bases and 2 bases, there was a span of 8 bases. This CDR3 is 14 amino acids long. Sequenced by immunoSEQ multiplex PCR; TCRdb stores in-frame clones only, minus some. The sample holds about 260,000 clones, approximately 93% seen once. Notes on the study in general: The study sampled repertoires only after the peak T cell response. Only a handful of individuals given AZD1222 were seropositive at baseline. White British people made up most donors, females outnumbered males, and clonal diversity was possibly underestimated.

The sample here was peripheral blood, taken on day 0 of AZD1222 vaccination. The sequence was collected from an adult in good health. V gene TRBV6-2 or TRBV6-3 combines with J gene TRBJ2-7; possibly TRBD2 for D (5 bases). The CDR3 sequence is CASSYSTGTYEQYF. DNA for the CDR3: TGTGCCAGCAGTTACTCAACGGGGACCTACGAGCAGTACTTC.